Below are 21 T cell receptor beta chains sequenced from a single sample in a study of T cell changes during pregnancy in multiple sclerosis. Clones were sequenced by immunoSEQ multiplex PCR, and TCRdb holds only the in-frame ones, with some missing. In the table there are about 60,000 clones, roughly 90% of which are singletons. The sample was peripheral blood, taken in the second trimester of pregnancy. The source of these receptors is a female donor with multiple sclerosis, enrolled in a pregnancy study.

The chain is built from TRBV7-9 and TRBJ2-2, with 10 nucleotides matching TRBD2. There are 16 residues in the CDR3. The germline gives CDR1 SEHNR, CDR2 FQNEAQ (reference sequence). The V gene end was trimmed by 4 bases and the J gene end by 1 base; junction bases not matched to a gene: 3. The CDR3 spells CASSSWTSGNTGELFF. The CDR3 DNA follows: TGTGCCAGCAGCTCGTGGACTAGCGGGAACACCGGGGAGCTGTTTTTT.

This chain links TRBV11-2 with TRBJ1-2, with D hard to call. There are 14 residues in the CDR3. Trimming took off 0 bases at V and 11 bases at J, with 16 bases between the two ends. CDR1 is SGHAT and CDR2 is FQNNGV in the germline V gene. For the CDR3, the DNA is TGTGCCAGCAGCTTAGATCGGATATTGTCGCGGTACACCTTC. This gives the protein CASSLDRILSRYTF.

The genes are TRBV5-4 and TRBJ1-1; TRBD1 might be the D (5 bases). Germline V gene data show CDR1 as SGHNT and CDR2 as YYREEE (reference sequence). V was pared by 4 bases and J by 4 bases, with 17 bases between. This CDR3 has 15 residues. CDR3 residues: CASSTLVRQITEAFF. The CDR3 DNA sequence: TGTGCCAGCAGCACCCTGGTCAGACAGATCACTGAAGCTTTCTTT.

The chain links TRBV6-6 to TRBJ2-7, with TRBD1 matching over 8 bases. Unmatched junction bases numbered 11, after V lost 7 bases and J lost 6 bases. From germline, CDR1 is MNHNY and CDR2 SVGAGI (reference sequence). This CDR3 has 14 amino acids. CDR3 protein: CASKGRAQGGEQYF. The CDR3 nucleotides read TGTGCCAGCAAAGGCAGGGCACAGGGGGGCGAGCAGTACTTC.

V and J are TRBV2 and TRBJ1-1, with D unclear. The CDR3 length is 13 residues. V dropped 8 bases and J dropped 3 bases, with 13 bases sitting between them. Germline CDR1 SNHLY, CDR2 FYNNEI. CDR3 nucleotides: TGTGCCAGCGCCCGGGAGTGGTACACTGAAGCTTTCTTT. Protein product: CASAREWYTEAFF.

The rearrangement joins TRBV30 to TRBJ2-6; no reliable D call. CDR3 length equals 13 residues. The germline CDR1 and CDR2 sequences are GTSNPN and SVGIG (reference sequence). The V gene lost 3 bases and the J gene lost 0 bases, with 3 bases spanning the gap. DNA for the CDR3: TGTGCCTGGAGCTCCTCTGGGGCCAACGTCCTGACTTTC. Translating it yields CAWSSSGANVLTF.

The chain carries TRBV11-2 and TRBJ1-1, with D uncertain. The V and J ends lost 0 bases and 2 bases respectively, with 4 bases between them. Germline values: CDR1 SGHAT, CDR2 FQNNGV. The CDR3 sequence is 13 residues long. The CDR3 sequence is CASSLDTNTEAFF. The CDR3 DNA reads TGTGCCAGCAGCTTAGACACAAACACTGAAGCTTTCTTT.

The CDR3 sequence: CAFTNRGRFDTIYF. Here the CDR3 DNA reads TGTGCCTTTACAAACAGGGGGAGATTCGACACCATATATTTT. The genes are TRBV30 and TRBJ1-3, with 8 nucleotides matching TRBD1. The CDR3 is 14 residues long. The V gene end was trimmed by 7 bases and the J gene end by 8 bases; junction bases not matched to a gene: 13. Looked up from germline, CDR1 is GTSNPN and CDR2 is SVGIG (reference sequence).

This chain uses TRBV19 with TRBJ1-6; 9 bases fit TRBD1. J gave up 12 bases and V 3 bases, and 9 bases lay outside the gene matches. Germline assignment: CDR1 LNHDA and CDR2 SQIVND (reference sequence). This CDR3 has 15 residues. CDR3 protein: CASSIGTGPGVPLHF. The CDR3 coding sequence is TGTGCCAGTAGTATTGGGACAGGGCCAGGAGTACCCCTCCACTTT.

CDR3 nucleotides: TGCGCCAGCAGCTTGGGGGCAGGGTGGGGATACACAGATACGCAGTATTTT. It yields the protein CASSLGAGWGYTDTQYF. The J gene is TRBJ2-3, the V gene TRBV5-1; perhaps TRBD1 as D (5 bases). CDR3 length: 17 residues. Per germline, CDR1 SGHRS and CDR2 YFSETQ. V was clipped by 0 bases and J by 2 bases, with 16 bases between them.

The rearrangement uses TRBV6-5 and TRBJ1-2; no reliable D call. Trimming left V 9 bases short and J 2 bases short, with 13 bases between. The length of the CDR3 is 13 residues. Germline lookup yields CDR1 MNHEY and CDR2 SVGAGI. The CDR3 is CASRRDANYGYTF. Written as DNA, the CDR3 is TGTGCCAGTCGGAGGGATGCGAACTATGGCTACACCTTC.

There are a few counts of this clone. V is TRBV11-2 and J is TRBJ1-1; the D gene is possibly TRBD1 (5 bases). The germline V gene encodes CDR1 SGHAT and CDR2 FQNNGV. The CDR3 is 15 amino acids. The germline V and J ends were trimmed by 7 bases and 1 base, with 16 bases remaining between them. CDR3 loop: CASNTLWGTNTEAFF. The CDR3 DNA reads as TGTGCCAGCAACACACTTTGGGGCACGAACACTGAAGCTTTCTTT.

The chain recombines TRBV30 with TRBJ2-5, with TRBD2 matching over 8 bases. V lost 5 bases and J lost 5; bases outside the gene matches: 1. Germline V gene sequence: CDR1 GTSNPN, CDR2 SVGIG (reference sequence). This CDR3 comprises 11 residues. CDR3 sequence: CAWASGETQYF. The CDR3 DNA follows: TGTGCCTGGGCTAGCGGGGAGACCCAGTACTTC.

The chain's CDR3 is CASSDPAGGADGYTF. In nucleotides, the CDR3 is TGTGCCAGCAGTGACCCGGCAGGGGGCGCGGATGGCTACACCTTC. The chain joins TRBV2 to TRBJ1-2; 8 bases are a match to TRBD1. The CDR3 loop spans 15 amino acids. Germline lookup yields CDR1 SNHLY and CDR2 FYNNEI. V shed 3 bases and J 6 bases; nucleotides not matched to a gene: 9.

This sequence joins TRBV4-3 and TRBJ1-1; D uncertain. CDR3 length equals 13 residues. Germline lookup yields CDR1 LGHNA and CDR2 YSLEER. V lost 4 bases and J 5 bases, leaving 11 bases between the germline ends. The CDR3 is CASSPQHGTEAFF. In nucleotides, the CDR3 is TGCGCCAGCAGCCCTCAACATGGTACTGAAGCTTTCTTT.

This clone was seen only once. This sequence joins TRBV28 and TRBJ2-2, with D perhaps matching TRBD1 (5 bases). The CDR3 sequence is 17 residues long. V shed 5 bases and J shed 1 base, with 17 bases lying between them. The germline V gene has CDR1 MDHEN and CDR2 SYDVKM. DNA for the CDR3: TGTGCCAGCAGTGATTTATATGGCCAGGGGAACACCGGGGAGCTGTTTTTT. It codes for CASSDLYGQGNTGELFF.

The V gene is TRBV5-1, the J gene TRBJ1-1, with D unclear. The CDR3 has 14 residues. V shed 0 bases and J shed 2 bases, with 8 bases lying between them. Looked up from germline, CDR1 is SGHRS and CDR2 is YFSETQ. This chain's CDR3 is CASSLETPNTEAFF. Written as DNA, the CDR3 is TGCGCCAGCAGCTTGGAGACACCTAACACTGAAGCTTTCTTT. The entire variable domain, with the rest obtained from reference TRBV5-1 and TRBJ1-1, is as follows: KAGVTQTPRYLIKTRGQQVTLSCSPISGHRSVSWYQQTPGQGLQFLFEYFSETQRNKGNFPGRFSGRQFSNSRSEMNVSTLELGDSALYLCASSLETPNTEAFFGQGTRLTVV.

This chain uses TRBV2 with TRBJ1-1; TRBD1 might be the D (6 bases). Germline V gene data show CDR1 as SNHLY and CDR2 as FYNNEI. The ends were cut back, 3 bases at V and 1 base at J, with 12 bases in the middle. This CDR3 spans 15 amino acids. The CDR3 DNA sequence: TGTGCCAGCAGTGAGTACCCAGGGGCGAACACTGAAGCTTTCTTT. Its protein is CASSEYPGANTEAFF.

The genes are TRBV19 and TRBJ2-1; 7 positions agree with TRBD1. The CDR3 is 16 amino acids. J was trimmed by 4 bases and V by 3 bases; bases with no gene match: 9. From germline, CDR1 is LNHDA and CDR2 SQIVND (reference sequence). CDR3 region: CASSINPGGRYNEQFF. The CDR3 DNA sequence: TGTGCCAGTAGTATCAACCCAGGGGGTCGGTACAATGAGCAGTTCTTC. The whole variable domain, remainder taken from reference TRBV19 and TRBJ2-1, is DGGITQSPKYLFRKEGQNVTLSCEQNLNHDAMYWYRQDPGQGLRLIYYSQIVNDFQKGDIAEGYSVSREKKESFPLTVTSAQKNPTAFYLCASSINPGGRYNEQFFGPGTRLTVL.

V and J are TRBV19 and TRBJ1-2; unclear D gene. The CDR3 is 13 amino acids. V shed 4 bases and J shed 4 bases, with 10 bases lying between them. Germline V gene sequence: CDR1 LNHDA, CDR2 SQIVND (reference sequence). Here the CDR3 reads CASSNLPSYGYTF. CDR3 DNA: TGTGCCAGTAGTAATCTCCCTTCCTATGGCTACACCTTC.

The chain joins TRBV6-6 to TRBJ2-7, with 7 bases matching TRBD2. CDR3 size: 16 residues. Germline V gene data show CDR1 as MNHNY and CDR2 as SVGAGI (reference sequence). The V and J ends lost 0 bases and 6 bases, in that order; junction bases with no gene match: 11. CDR3: CASSYSGRARAREQYF. The DNA for the CDR3 is TGTGCCAGCAGTTACTCAGGGAGGGCAAGGGCTCGCGAGCAGTACTTC.